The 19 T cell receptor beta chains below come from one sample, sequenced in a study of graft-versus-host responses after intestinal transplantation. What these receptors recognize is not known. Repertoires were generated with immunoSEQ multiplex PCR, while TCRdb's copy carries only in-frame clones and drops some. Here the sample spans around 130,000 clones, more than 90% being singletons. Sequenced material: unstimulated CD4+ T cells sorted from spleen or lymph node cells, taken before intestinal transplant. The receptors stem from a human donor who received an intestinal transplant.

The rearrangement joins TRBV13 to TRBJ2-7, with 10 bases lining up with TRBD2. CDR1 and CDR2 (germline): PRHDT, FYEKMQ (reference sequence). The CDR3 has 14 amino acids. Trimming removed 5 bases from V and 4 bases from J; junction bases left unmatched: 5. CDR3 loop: CASSQLAGAYEQYF. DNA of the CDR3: TGTGCCAGCAGCCAGCTAGCGGGAGCTTACGAGCAGTACTTC.

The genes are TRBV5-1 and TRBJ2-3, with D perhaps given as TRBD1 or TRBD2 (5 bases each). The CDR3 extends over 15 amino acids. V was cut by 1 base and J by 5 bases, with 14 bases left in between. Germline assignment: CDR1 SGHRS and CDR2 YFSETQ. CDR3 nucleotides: TGCGCCAGCAGCTTGCTGCCGGGGCTGCAAGATACGCAGTATTTT. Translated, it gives CASSLLPGLQDTQYF. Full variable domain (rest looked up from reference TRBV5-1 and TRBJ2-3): KAGVTQTPRYLIKTRGQQVTLSCSPISGHRSVSWYQQTPGQGLQFLFEYFSETQRNKGNFPGRFSGRQFSNSRSEMNVSTLELGDSALYLCASSLLPGLQDTQYFGPGTRLTVL.

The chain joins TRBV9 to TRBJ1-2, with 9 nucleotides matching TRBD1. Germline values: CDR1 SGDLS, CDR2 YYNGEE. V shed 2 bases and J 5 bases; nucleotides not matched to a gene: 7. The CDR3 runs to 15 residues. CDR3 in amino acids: CASSVAAGTGYGYTF. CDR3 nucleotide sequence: TGTGCCAGCAGCGTGGCAGCCGGGACAGGGTATGGCTACACCTTC.

In DNA, the CDR3 is TGTGCCAGCAGCAAACAGGGCCAAGAGACCCAGTACTTC. Its protein product is CASSKQGQETQYF. This chain uses TRBV9 with TRBJ2-5; tentative D call: TRBD1 (6 bases). The CDR3 runs to 13 residues. V was pared by 4 bases and J by 1 base, with 8 bases between. From germline, CDR1 is SGDLS and CDR2 YYNGEE.

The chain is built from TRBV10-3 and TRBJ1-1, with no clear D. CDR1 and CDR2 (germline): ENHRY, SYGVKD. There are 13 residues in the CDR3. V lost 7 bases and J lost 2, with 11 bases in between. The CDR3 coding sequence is TGTGCCATCACCAAGGATCTCAACACTGAAGCTTTCTTT. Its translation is CAITKDLNTEAFF.

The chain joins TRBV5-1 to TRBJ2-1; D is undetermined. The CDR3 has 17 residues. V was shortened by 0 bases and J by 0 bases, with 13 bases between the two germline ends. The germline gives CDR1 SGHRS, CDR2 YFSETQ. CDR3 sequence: CASSLVLTPLSYNEQFF. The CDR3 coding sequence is TGCGCCAGCAGCTTGGTCCTGACACCCCTCTCCTACAATGAGCAGTTCTTC. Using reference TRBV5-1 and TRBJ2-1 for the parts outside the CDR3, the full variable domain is KAGVTQTPRYLIKTRGQQVTLSCSPISGHRSVSWYQQTPGQGLQFLFEYFSETQRNKGNFPGRFSGRQFSNSRSEMNVSTLELGDSALYLCASSLVLTPLSYNEQFFGPGTRLTVL.

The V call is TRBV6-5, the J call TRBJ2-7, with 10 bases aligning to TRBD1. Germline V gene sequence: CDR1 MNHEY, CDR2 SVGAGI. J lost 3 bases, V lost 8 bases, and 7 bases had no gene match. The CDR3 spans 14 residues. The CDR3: CASGRQGALYEQYF. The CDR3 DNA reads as TGTGCCAGCGGCAGACAGGGGGCCCTCTACGAGCAGTACTTC.

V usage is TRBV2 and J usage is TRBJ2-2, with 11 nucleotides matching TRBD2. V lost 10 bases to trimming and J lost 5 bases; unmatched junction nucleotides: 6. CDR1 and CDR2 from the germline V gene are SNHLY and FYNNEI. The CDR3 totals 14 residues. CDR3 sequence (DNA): TGTGCCAACCGACTAGCGGGAAATACCGGGGAGCTGTTTTTT. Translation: CANRLAGNTGELFF.

CDR3 sequence: CASSLRYGMSYEQYF. CDR3 sequence (DNA): TGTGCCAGCAGTTTACGGTACGGAATGTCCTACGAGCAGTACTTC. The gene calls are TRBV27 and TRBJ2-7; D not resolved. Trimming pared 2 bases from V and 1 base from J, leaving 12 bases between. This CDR3 spans 15 amino acids. The germline CDR1 and CDR2 sequences are MNHEY and SMNVEV (reference sequence).

The CDR3 bases are TGCGCCAGCAGGCGAAGACCAGGCCCAACTAATGAAAAACTGTTTTTT. Translated, it gives CASRRRPGPTNEKLFF. The chain recombines TRBV5-1 with TRBJ1-4; D remains ambiguous. The ends were cut back, 5 bases at V and 0 bases at J, with 14 bases in the middle. Germline CDR1 reads SGHRS; CDR2 reads YFSETQ. This CDR3 comprises 16 residues. Using reference TRBV5-1 and TRBJ1-4 for the parts outside the CDR3, the full variable domain is KAGVTQTPRYLIKTRGQQVTLSCSPISGHRSVSWYQQTPGQGLQFLFEYFSETQRNKGNFPGRFSGRQFSNSRSEMNVSTLELGDSALYLCASRRRPGPTNEKLFFGSGTQLSVL.

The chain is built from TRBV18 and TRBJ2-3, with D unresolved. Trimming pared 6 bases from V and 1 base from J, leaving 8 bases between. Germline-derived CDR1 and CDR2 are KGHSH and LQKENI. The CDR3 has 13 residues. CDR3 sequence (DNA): TGTGCCAGCTCCCGAGGCGGCACAGATACGCAGTATTTT. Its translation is CASSRGGTDTQYF. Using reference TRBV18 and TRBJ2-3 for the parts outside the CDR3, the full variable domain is NAGVMQNPRHLVRRRGQEARLRCSPMKGHSHVYWYRQLPEEGLKFMVYLQKENIIDESGMPKERFSAEFPKEGPSILRIQQVVRGDSAAYFCASSRGGTDTQYFGPGTRLTVL.

For the CDR3, the DNA is TGCGCCAGCAGCTTCCGACTGGCGGGGGGCAGGGAGACCCAGTACTTC. Translation gives CASSFRLAGGRETQYF. This chain uses TRBV5-1 with TRBJ2-5; TRBD2 agrees at 8 bases. Unmatched junction bases numbered 11, after V lost 2 bases and J lost 5 bases. The CDR3 sequence is 16 residues long. The germline CDR1 and CDR2 sequences are SGHRS and YFSETQ.

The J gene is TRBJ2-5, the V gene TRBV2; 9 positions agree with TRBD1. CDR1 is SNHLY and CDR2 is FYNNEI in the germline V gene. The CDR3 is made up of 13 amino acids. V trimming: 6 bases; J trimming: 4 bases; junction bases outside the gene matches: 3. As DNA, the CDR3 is TGTGCCAGCAGAAACAGGGGGCGAGAGACCCAGTACTTC. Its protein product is CASRNRGRETQYF.

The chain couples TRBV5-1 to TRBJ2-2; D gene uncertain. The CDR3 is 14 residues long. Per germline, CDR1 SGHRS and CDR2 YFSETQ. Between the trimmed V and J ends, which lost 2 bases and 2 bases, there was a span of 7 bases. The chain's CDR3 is CASSFLRNTGELFF. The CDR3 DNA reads TGCGCCAGCAGCTTTCTTAGAAACACCGGGGAGCTGTTTTTT.

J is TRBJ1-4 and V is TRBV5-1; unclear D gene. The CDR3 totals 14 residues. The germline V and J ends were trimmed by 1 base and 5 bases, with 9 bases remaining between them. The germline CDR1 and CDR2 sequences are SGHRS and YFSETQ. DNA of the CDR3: TGCGCCAGCAGCTTGTCTGGGAACAATGAAAAACTGTTTTTT. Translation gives CASSLSGNNEKLFF.

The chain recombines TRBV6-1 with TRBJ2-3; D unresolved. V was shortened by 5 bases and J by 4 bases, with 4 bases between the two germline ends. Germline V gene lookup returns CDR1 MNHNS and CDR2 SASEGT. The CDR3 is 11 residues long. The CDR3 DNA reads TGTGCCAGCAGTACGTCAGATACGCAGTATTTT. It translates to CASSTSDTQYF.

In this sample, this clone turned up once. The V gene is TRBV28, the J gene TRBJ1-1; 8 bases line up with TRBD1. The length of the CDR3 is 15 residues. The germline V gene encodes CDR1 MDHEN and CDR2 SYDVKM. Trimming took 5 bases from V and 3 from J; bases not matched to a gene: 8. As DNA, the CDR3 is TGTGCCAGCAGTCCCGGGGACAGGACCTACACTGAAGCTTTCTTT. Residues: CASSPGDRTYTEAFF. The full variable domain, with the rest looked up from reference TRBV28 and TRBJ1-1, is DVKVTQSSRYLVKRTGEKVFLECVQDMDHENMFWYRQDPGLGLRLIYFSYDVKMKEKGDIPEGYSVSREKKERFSLILESASTNQTSMYLCASSPGDRTYTEAFFGQGTRLTVV.

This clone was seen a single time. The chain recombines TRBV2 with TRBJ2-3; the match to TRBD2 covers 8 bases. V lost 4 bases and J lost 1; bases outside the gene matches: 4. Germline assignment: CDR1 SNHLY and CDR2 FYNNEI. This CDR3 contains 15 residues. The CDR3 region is CASSVAGGGTDTQYF. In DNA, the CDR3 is TGTGCCAGCAGTGTCGCGGGGGGAGGCACAGATACGCAGTATTTT.

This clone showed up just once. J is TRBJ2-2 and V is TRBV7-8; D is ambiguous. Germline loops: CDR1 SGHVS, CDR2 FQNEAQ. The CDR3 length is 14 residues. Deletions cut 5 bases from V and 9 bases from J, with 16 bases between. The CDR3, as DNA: TGTGCCAGCAGCCCTCCATTGCGCCTAAGGGAGCTGTTTTTT. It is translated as CASSPPLRLRELFF.